Detailed here is one T cell receptor (beta chain). This sample is drawn from a study of chemoradiotherapy in HPV16-positive cancers. Overall study context: Candidate HPV-specific T-cell clones and common TCR motifs came from functional assays in a couple of HPV16-positive patients.

This CDR3 comprises 15 residues. CDR1 and CDR2 from the germline V gene are SGHDT and YYEEEE. With 0 bases clipped from V and 5 bases from J, the junction kept 3 bases outside the gene matches. Over chemoradiotherapy, repertoires were sampled more than once. Clones were sequenced by immunoSEQ multiplex PCR, and TCRdb holds only the in-frame ones, with some missing. The sample lists roughly 14,000 clones, 60% to 75% seen once, with about 10% in the top ten. This chain links TRBV5-6 with TRBJ2-3; 10 bases align to TRBD2. This TCR was sampled from a human donor with HPV-associated anogenital cancer. Sampling was performed from a patient who underwent chemoradiotherapy. The CDR3 is CASSLELAGGDTQYF. DNA of the CDR3: TGTGCCAGCAGCTTGGAATTAGCGGGAGGAGATACGCAGTATTTT.